This entry lists 12 T cell receptor beta chains sequenced from one sample in a study of T cell responses to AZD1222 COVID-19 vaccine. Clones were read by immunoSEQ multiplex PCR, and TCRdb kept only the in-frame ones, dropping some. The data hold around 160,000 clones, with under 95% observed a single time. This material consisted of peripheral blood, taken on day 0 of MenACWY control vaccination. These receptors originate from an adult in good health.

The chain is built from TRBV7-2 and TRBJ1-3, with a possible D match to TRBD1 (6 bases). This CDR3 spans 15 amino acids. In germline, CDR1 is SGHTA, CDR2 FQGNSA. The germline V and J ends were trimmed by 6 bases and 0 bases, with 12 bases remaining between them. The CDR3 region is CASRPGQSSGNTIYF. DNA of the CDR3: TGTGCCAGCAGACCTGGACAGTCCTCTGGAAACACCATATATTTT.

The J gene is TRBJ1-5, the V gene TRBV6-2 or TRBV6-3; D is undetermined. The length of the CDR3 is 13 residues. The germline V gene has CDR1 MNHEY and CDR2 SVGEGT. Trimming shortened V by 4 bases and J by 5 bases, and 9 bases separated the two germline ends. The CDR3 region has the DNA TGTGCCAGCAGTTTGGGCCATTATCAGCCCCAGCATTTT. Protein: CASSLGHYQPQHF.

J is TRBJ2-1 and V is TRBV3-1 (or the pseudogene TRBV3-2); D is perhaps TRBD1 (6 bases). V was cut by 4 bases and J by 8 bases, with 9 bases left in between. Per the germline V gene, CDR1 is LGHDT and CDR2 is YNNKEL (reference sequence). CDR3 length: 12 residues. The CDR3 spells CASSRGHYEQFF. For the CDR3, the DNA is TGTGCCAGCAGCCGGGGGCACTATGAGCAGTTCTTC.

This clone was seen once. This chain links TRBV6-1 with TRBJ1-5; D is perhaps TRBD1 (5 bases). From germline, CDR1 is MNHNS and CDR2 SASEGT. V lost 3 bases and J 2 bases, leaving 8 bases between the germline ends. The CDR3 consists of 14 residues. CDR3 nucleotides: TGTGCCAGCAGTGACGGGGGAGGCAATCAGCCCCAGCATTTT. Its translation is CASSDGGGNQPQHF.

In regard to this clone: Other nucleotide sequences from this sample produce the same CDR3. The J gene is TRBJ1-4, the V gene TRBV6-5, with D possibly being TRBD1 (6 bases). This CDR3 spans 15 amino acids. The germline CDR1 and CDR2 sequences are MNHEY and SVGAGI. V was pared by 0 bases and J by 5 bases, with 10 bases between. The CDR3 loop reads CASSYSGGVNEKLFF. CDR3 sequence (DNA): TGTGCCAGCAGTTACTCGGGGGGCGTCAATGAAAAACTGTTTTTT.

The chain uses TRBV28 and TRBJ1-1; unclear D gene. Per the germline V gene, CDR1 is MDHEN and CDR2 is SYDVKM. The CDR3 is made up of 12 amino acids. Trimming removed 7 bases from V and 4 bases from J, with 10 bases in between. As DNA, the CDR3 is TGTGCCAGCACCCAATCGTTCACTGAAGCTTTCTTT. As protein: CASTQSFTEAFF.

The V call is TRBV2, the J call TRBJ2-2; 16 nucleotides line up with TRBD2. CDR1 and CDR2 (germline): SNHLY, FYNNEI. The junction had 4 bases not matched to a gene; V was cut back by 3 bases and J by 6 bases. This CDR3 has 17 residues. The CDR3 region is CASSEGLAGGPAGELFF. The DNA of the CDR3 is TGTGCCAGCAGTGAGGGACTAGCGGGGGGGCCCGCCGGGGAGCTGTTTTTT.

The genes are TRBV28 and TRBJ1-2, with TRBD1 matching over 10 bases. The CDR3 length is 16 residues. Germline V gene data show CDR1 as MDHEN and CDR2 as SYDVKM. V shed 5 bases and J 8 bases; nucleotides not matched to a gene: 14. The CDR3 is CASSIGGTGERLGYTF. CDR3 nucleotide sequence: TGTGCCAGCAGTATAGGAGGGACAGGGGAGCGCTTGGGCTACACCTTC.

The chain couples TRBV27 to TRBJ1-4; no firm D call. Trimming took 3 bases from V and 1 from J, leaving 6 bases between them. From germline, CDR1 is MNHEY and CDR2 SMNVEV (reference sequence). This CDR3 has 14 residues. The CDR3 here is CASSFRVTNEKLFF. The CDR3 DNA sequence: TGTGCCAGCAGTTTTCGCGTAACTAATGAAAAACTGTTTTTT.

The chain employs TRBV3-1 (or the pseudogene TRBV3-2) and TRBJ2-7; TRBD1 agrees at 10 bases. V was pared by 2 bases and J by 12 bases, with 10 bases of the junction left unmatched. The length of the CDR3 is 14 residues. Germline values: CDR1 LGHDT, CDR2 YNNKEL (reference sequence). For the CDR3, the DNA is TGTGCCAGCAGCCAAATATCCGGGACAGGGGTGAGGTACTTC. Translating it yields CASSQISGTGVRYF.

This rearrangement joins TRBV4-2 to TRBJ2-3, with TRBD2 identical over 7 bases. Per germline, CDR1 LGHNA and CDR2 YNFKEQ. V lost 3 bases to trimming and J lost 1 base; unmatched junction nucleotides: 4. The CDR3 length is 15 residues. The CDR3 DNA sequence: TGTGCCAGCAGCCATAGCCTAGCGGGCACAGATACGCAGTATTTT. It translates to CASSHSLAGTDTQYF.

CDR3 loop: CASSPGQGSSYNSPLHF. CDR3 DNA: TGTGCCAGCAGTCCAGGACAGGGGAGCTCCTATAATTCACCCCTCCACTTT. The chain is built from TRBV27 and TRBJ1-6, with 9 bases matching TRBD1. Unmatched junction bases numbered 5, after V lost 5 bases and J lost 0 bases. Looked up from germline, CDR1 is MNHEY and CDR2 is SMNVEV (reference sequence). The CDR3 totals 17 residues.